A single T cell receptor (beta chain) is shown here with its context. The target of this receptor is not known. No base qualities exist here, and no much larger clone lies one base off it. This entry comes from a study of identical twins (dated by TCRdb to the mid-2010s). For context, the study as a whole: To test whether fetal clonotypes persist, the study used deep sequencing on TCR alpha and beta repertoires from monozygotic twins, unrelated adults of various ages, and cord blood. To rule out contamination, replicate twin experiments were performed at different times with different library preparation protocols. On the study overall, not on this receptor specifically: Invariant T cells such as MAIT and iNKT could partly confound zero-insertion analyses, though diverse VJ usage argued against this for most clonotypes. Compared with coincidental sharing between unrelated individuals, out-of-frame TCR alpha sequences shared between twins showed an excess of sequences with low generation probability. Because the same donors could not be followed over many years, the conclusions depended on cross-sectional statistical analysis. In monozygotic twins, out-of-frame TCR alpha sharing was systematically underestimated by recombination models, although the models agreed with sharing between unrelated individuals. Excess twin sharing in beta out-of-frame sequences was weaker because fewer shared sequences lowered the signal-to-noise ratio. Fewer insertions were carried by abundant cord blood beta clonotypes, a similar but weaker trend appeared in young adult naive repertoires, and no such trend appeared in memory repertoires.

The CDR3 has 14 amino acids, counting the end cysteine and phenylalanine. Of the read, only the CDR3 DNA is kept; its 42 bases are in frame from base 1. CDR1 and CDR2 were assigned from the germline V gene as SGHDT and YYEEEE. Relative to germline, V is missing 0 bases and J is missing 10 bases, with 8 bases of the junction outside any gene match. Library preparation was by 5' RACE. The sequencing machine was an Illumina HiSeq 2000. Template switching added a universal primer binding site, and the final cDNA carried a unique molecular identifier that allowed TCR cDNA molecules to be counted accurately. Specific primers in the conserved constant-segment region were used to synthesize first-strand cDNA for TCR alpha and beta chains. To control for contamination, every cDNA library carried two barcodes: a SMART-Mk sample barcode plus Illumina barcodes. TruSeq adapter sequences and Illumina sample barcodes were added in two successive PCR steps. Sequencing of the TCR alpha and beta cDNA libraries was done on the Illumina HiSeq platform using custom primers. As for how the authors treated the data: Raw reads were processed with MiGEC to extract unique molecular identifiers, and MiXCR was used to determine CDR3 positions. For each individual, recombination models were inferred using an EM algorithm with the repgenHMM and IGoR tools. Shared clonotype analysis was performed with the tcR package in R, normalizing sharing by the product of cloneset sizes. To study raw recombination without the effects of thymic and clonal selection, out-of-frame nonproductive sequences were analyzed. TCRdb handled the public reads itself, with Q25 trimming in fastp and clone calling in MiXCR, and kept productive beta chains. CDR3 protein sequences are deduplicated, and each keeps its most common genes and DNA. The V and J calls were not made by the authors but by TCRdb's processing. This sample is represented by hundreds of thousands of distinct CDR3 sequences; 21% of them were singletons. In total, the top ten clones hold approximately 4.5% of the sample.

All donors were healthy Caucasians. Three pairs of female monozygotic twins, all aged roughly 18 to 30 years, made up the twin cohort. The RNA used for TCR libraries was isolated from peripheral blood mononuclear cells. This sample was shared with a second study, whose subject was T cells expressing NK-cell markers. The second publication reports: Eight donors provided sorted CD3+CD56+NKG2C+, CD3+CD56+NKG2C- and CD3+CD56-NKG2C+ T-cell subsets, whose TCR beta-chain repertoires were profiled. Seven of the eight sequenced donors were HCMV-seropositive and one was HCMV-seronegative. To restrict sorting to alphabetaTCR-expressing T cells, an anti-gammadeltaTCR antibody was added in several experiments. In five to seven donors, the dominant CD3+CD56+NKG2C+ clonotypes were found to rank among the top 10 CD8+ clonotypes and to make up roughly 1.0-7.5% of CD8+ T cells. Those dominant clonotypes were again the most abundant among CD3+CD56-NKG2C+ cells in a handful of donors, at 28.3-60.1%. It remained unclear whether the expanded NKG2C-expressing T cell clones were specific for HCMV antigens. All eight donors whose samples were sequenced were randomly selected healthy volunteers, three of them men and five women. HCMV serostatus was determined by detecting HCMV-specific IgG in serum with a commercial ELISA kit. Bulk peripheral blood T-cell repertoires were additionally sequenced from unsorted PBMC for several donors. MIGEC was used to demultiplex reads and group reads by UMI, and MiTCR was used to assemble and quantify clonotypes. To remove erroneous sequences, TCR cDNA sequences were retained only when supported by two or more reads. The tcR package was used for downstream repertoire analysis, with clonotypes matched between fractions based on CDR3 nucleotide sequence plus V segment. VDJmatch was used to annotate antigen specificity against VDJdb, with one amino acid substitution in CDR3 allowed.

The rearrangement combines TRBV5-6 with TRBJ2-7; 9 junctional bases match TRBD1. Sequencing was performed on PBMCs. The TCR sequence derives from a woman between 18 and 29 years old in good health. The DNA reads TGTGCCAGCAGCTTGGGCGGACAGGGGCGGACACAGTACTTC. It translates as CASSLGGQGRTQYF.